Here is one TCR delta chain with its context. This clone was seen a handful of times. This receptor's antigen is unknown. This probably arose from a read error, given a far larger clone one base away. The sample carries other DNA sequences with the same CDR3. The library relied on multiplex PCR. For sequencing, an Illumina MiSeq was employed. Both TCR gamma (TRG) and TCR delta (TRD) chains were sequenced from each sorted gammadelta T cell sample. As for the original processing: The repertoire analyses used clonotype tree plots, the accumulated frequency of the top 20 clonotypes, and diversity index (DI) and D75 metrics. Identical DNA sequences were merged into single rows after TCRdb reprocessed the public reads with CATT. TCRdb, rather than the study authors, made the V and J calls. The sample profile shows about 93,000 delta-chain clones; roughly 0.98% of them were found once. The ten most abundant clones make up around 9.6% of the sample.

CDR1 and CDR2 were assigned from the germline V gene as TSWWSYY and QGS. Reading from cysteine to phenylalanine, the CDR3 counts 16 amino acids. Left in the record is the CDR3 DNA by itself, 48 bases read in frame from the first base. From V the trimming removes 1 base and from J it removes 0 bases, while the gene matches leave 4 bases of the junction unaccounted for. This sample was taken from a study of γδ T cells in repeated Plasmodium falciparum infection (dated by TCRdb to the early 2020s). For the study in its entirety: Malian children exposed to intense seasonal malaria transmission were enrolled in the natural-infection arm and compared with Australian children matched for age and gender. Five malaria-naive U.S. adults underwent four controlled human malaria infections by bites from P. falciparum NF54-infected Anopheles stephensi mosquitoes over about 640 days. Controlled-infection subjects were sampled at baseline, immediately before selected infections, and 21 days after each infection. Malian gammadelta TCR repertoires were analysed cross-sectionally during no-transmission periods and longitudinally across acute febrile malaria episodes. The study looked at how repeated Plasmodium falciparum infection shapes the human gammadelta T cell repertoire, using both natural infection in Mali and controlled human malaria infection. Broader findings and caveats from the paper: In Vdelta2-negative, largely Vdelta1+, gammadelta TCR repertoires, repeated controlled infections appeared to drive waves of new clonotype selection. Vgamma9/Vdelta2+ TCR repertoires kept a highly stable polyclonal repertoire across time and infection, and many TCRgamma sequences overlapped between individuals. Generalizability was limited because the Malian cohort came from a small rural village made up predominantly of one ethnic group. Vdelta2-negative gammadelta TCR repertoires from Malian children appeared more clonally expanded, less diverse and less shared than those of Australian children. The controlled-infection cohort was small, limiting analysis of inter-individual variability in gammadelta T cell responses.

For bulk TCR repertoire analysis, Vgamma9/Vdelta2+ and Vdelta2-negative gammadelta T cell populations were flow-sorted out of peripheral blood mononuclear cells. What was sequenced was gamma-delta T cells from blood. The sequence came from a pool of human donors (malaria-infected and uninfected, not separated). The chain is encoded by TRDV1 joined to TRDJ1; 8 bases in between match TRDD3. No J segment appears in TCRdb, so it was assigned here by matching the sequence to germline. DNA sequence: TGTGCTCTTGGGGAACGAACTGGGGGTTACACCGATAAACTCATCTTT. Translated, this gives CALGERTGGYTDKLIF.